This T cell receptor (beta chain) emerged from a study of blood T cell repertoires in COVID-19. Study-wide context: Whether acute or convalescent, the COVID-19 samples came from the United States, Italy and Spain.

This clone occurred once. The CDR3 extends over 13 amino acids. Losses at the gene ends were 5 bases for V and 11 bases for J; bases not matched to a gene: 11. The germline gives CDR1 MNHEY, CDR2 SMNVEV (reference sequence). Original methodology: Amplifying reference gene primers gave estimates of nucleated cell counts. TCRdb's copy holds only in-frame clones and misses some; the assay was immunoSEQ multiplex PCR. V and J calls and clone size follow that table, whereas D and trimming were derived from the DNA. The data show under 250,000 clones, with approximately 88% seen just once and around 25% held by the top ten.

The chain carries TRBV27 and TRBJ1-1; 7 nucleotides match TRBD1. This sequence originates from a middle-aged man with acute or convalescent COVID-19. Source material: peripheral blood. CDR3 in DNA: TGTGCCAGCAGTCCACTAGACAGGGCCGTGGCTTTCTTT. Protein product: CASSPLDRAVAFF.